This T cell receptor beta chain comes out of a study of brain T cells in children with intractable seizures. The germline V and J ends were trimmed by 2 bases and 4 bases, with 9 bases remaining between them. The CDR3 loop spans 14 amino acids. Per germline, CDR1 SGHTA and CDR2 FQGNSA. Study-level points and caveats: Patients' HCMV serostatus was unknown; virus specificity rests on CDR3 similarity alone.

TCRdb's table, derived via immunoSEQ multiplex PCR, lists solely in-frame clones and lacks some. The table lists 95,000 to 120,000 clones, 94% of them singletons, with 3.8% in the top ten. Before surgery, patients took at least one anti-epileptic drug. The sample holds a few counts of this clone. Its antigen is as yet unknown. The rearrangement uses TRBV7-2 and TRBJ1-3; TRBD1 might be the D (5 bases). Specimen: peripheral blood, collected at surgery. The sequence was collected from a boy younger than two with hemimegalencephaly and intractable seizures. Here the CDR3 DNA reads TGTGCCAGCAGCTTATCCCCAGGGGGAAACACCATATATTTT. Translation gives CASSLSPGGNTIYF.